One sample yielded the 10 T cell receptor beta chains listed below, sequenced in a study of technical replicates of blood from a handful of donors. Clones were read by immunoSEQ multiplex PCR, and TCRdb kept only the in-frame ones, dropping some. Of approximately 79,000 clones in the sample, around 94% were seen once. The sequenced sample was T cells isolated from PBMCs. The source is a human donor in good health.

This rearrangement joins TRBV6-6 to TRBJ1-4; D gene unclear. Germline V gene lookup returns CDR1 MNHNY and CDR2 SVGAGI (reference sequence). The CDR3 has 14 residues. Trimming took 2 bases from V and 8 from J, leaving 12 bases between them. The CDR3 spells CASSYATMGEKLFF. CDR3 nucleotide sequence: TGTGCCAGCAGTTACGCGACGATGGGCGAAAAACTGTTTTTT.

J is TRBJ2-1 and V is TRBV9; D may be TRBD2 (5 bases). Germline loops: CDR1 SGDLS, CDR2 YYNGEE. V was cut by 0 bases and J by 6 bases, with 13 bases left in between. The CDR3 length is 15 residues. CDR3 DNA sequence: TGTGCCAGCAGCGTAGGGGCGGGTCAGGCCAATGAGCAGTTCTTC. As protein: CASSVGAGQANEQFF.

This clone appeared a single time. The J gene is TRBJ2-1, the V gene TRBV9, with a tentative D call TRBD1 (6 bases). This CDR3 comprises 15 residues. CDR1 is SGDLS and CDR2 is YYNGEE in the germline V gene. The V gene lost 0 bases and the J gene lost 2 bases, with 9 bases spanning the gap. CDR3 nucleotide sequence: TGTGCCAGCAGCGTAGAGACAGGTACCTACAATGAGCAGTTCTTC. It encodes CASSVETGTYNEQFF.

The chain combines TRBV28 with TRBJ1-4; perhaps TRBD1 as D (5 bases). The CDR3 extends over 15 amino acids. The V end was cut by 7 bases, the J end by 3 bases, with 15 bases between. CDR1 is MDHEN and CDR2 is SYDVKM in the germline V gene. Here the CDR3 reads CASIGGGAANEKLFF. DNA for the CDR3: TGTGCCAGCATTGGCGGGGGAGCTGCTAATGAAAAACTGTTTTTT.

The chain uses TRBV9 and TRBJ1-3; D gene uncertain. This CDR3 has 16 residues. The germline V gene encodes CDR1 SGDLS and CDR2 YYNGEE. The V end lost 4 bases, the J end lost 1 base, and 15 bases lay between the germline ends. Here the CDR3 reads CASSTTSGKSGNTIYF. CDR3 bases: TGTGCCAGCAGCACCACATCCGGGAAGTCTGGAAACACCATATATTTT. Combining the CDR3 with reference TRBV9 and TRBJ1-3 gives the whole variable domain DSGVTQTPKHLITATGQRVTLRCSPRSGDLSVYWYQQSLDQGLQFLIQYYNGEERAKGNILERFSAQQFPDLHSELNLSSLELGDSALYFCASSTTSGKSGNTIYFGEGSWLTVV.

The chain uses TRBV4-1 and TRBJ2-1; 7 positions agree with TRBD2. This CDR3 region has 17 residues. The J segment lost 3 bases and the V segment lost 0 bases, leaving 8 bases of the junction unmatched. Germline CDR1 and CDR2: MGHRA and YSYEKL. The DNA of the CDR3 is TGCGCCAGCAGCCAAGATAGGAGCGGGACTCGCTACAATGAGCAGTTCTTC. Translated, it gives CASSQDRSGTRYNEQFF.

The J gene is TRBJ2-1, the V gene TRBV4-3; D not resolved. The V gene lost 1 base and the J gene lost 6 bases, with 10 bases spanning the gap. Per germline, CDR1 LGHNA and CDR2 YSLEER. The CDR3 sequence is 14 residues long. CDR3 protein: CASSQGWPSNEQFF. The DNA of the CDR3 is TGCGCCAGCAGCCAAGGATGGCCGTCCAATGAGCAGTTCTTC.

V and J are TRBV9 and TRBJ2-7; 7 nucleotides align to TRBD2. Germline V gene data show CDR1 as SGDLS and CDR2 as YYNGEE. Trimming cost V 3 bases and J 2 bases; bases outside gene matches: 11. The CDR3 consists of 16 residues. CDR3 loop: CASSGVTSGNPYEQYF. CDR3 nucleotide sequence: TGTGCCAGCAGCGGCGTAACCAGCGGGAACCCCTACGAGCAGTACTTC.

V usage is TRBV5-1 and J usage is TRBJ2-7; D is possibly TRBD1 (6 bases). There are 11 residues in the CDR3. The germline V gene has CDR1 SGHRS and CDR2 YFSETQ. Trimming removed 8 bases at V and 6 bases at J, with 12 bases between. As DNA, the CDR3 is TGCGCCAGTAGCAGGGGCGGCGAGCAGTACTTC. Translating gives CASSRGGEQYF.

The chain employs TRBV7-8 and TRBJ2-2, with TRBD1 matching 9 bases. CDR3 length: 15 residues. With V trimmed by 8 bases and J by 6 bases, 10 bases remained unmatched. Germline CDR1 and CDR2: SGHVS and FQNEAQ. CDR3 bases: TGTGCCAGCTCCTCCGGGACAGGGTTATCCGGGGAGCTGTTTTTT. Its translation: CASSSGTGLSGELFF. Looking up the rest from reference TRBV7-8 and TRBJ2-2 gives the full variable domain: GAGVSQSPRYKVAKRGQDVALRCDPISGHVSLFWYQQALGQGPEFLTYFQNEAQLDKSGLPSDRFFAERPEGSVSTLKIQRTQQEDSAVYLCASSSGTGLSGELFFGEGSRLTVL.